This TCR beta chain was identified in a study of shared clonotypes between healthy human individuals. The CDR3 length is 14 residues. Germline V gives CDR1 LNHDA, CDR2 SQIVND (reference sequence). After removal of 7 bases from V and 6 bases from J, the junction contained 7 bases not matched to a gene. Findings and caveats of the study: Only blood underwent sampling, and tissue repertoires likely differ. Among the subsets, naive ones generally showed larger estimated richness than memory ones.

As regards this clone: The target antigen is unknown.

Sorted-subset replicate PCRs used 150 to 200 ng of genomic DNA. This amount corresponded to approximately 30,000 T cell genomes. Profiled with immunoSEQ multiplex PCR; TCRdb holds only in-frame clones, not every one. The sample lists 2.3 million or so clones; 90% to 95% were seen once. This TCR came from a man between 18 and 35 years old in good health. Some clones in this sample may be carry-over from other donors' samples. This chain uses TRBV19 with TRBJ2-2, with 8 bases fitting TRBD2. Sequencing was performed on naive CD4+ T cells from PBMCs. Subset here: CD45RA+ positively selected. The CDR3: CASTAGREAGELFF. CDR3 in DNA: TGTGCCAGTACGGCGGGGCGGGAGGCCGGGGAGCTGTTTTTT.